This T cell receptor beta chain stems from a study of blood T cell repertoires in COVID-19. Sequencing used immunoSEQ multiplex PCR; TCRdb keeps in-frame clones, though not all of them. The repertoire holds 300,000 to 400,000 clones, with over 80% as singletons. The specimen was peripheral blood. The sequence derives from a man younger than 40 with COVID-19, enrolled during active disease.

The CDR3 is CASRDREGQPQHF. The CDR3, as DNA: TGTGCCAGTAGGGACAGGGAAGGTCAGCCCCAGCATTTT. The chain links TRBV19 to TRBJ1-5, with TRBD1 matching over 8 bases. The CDR3 is 13 amino acids. The J segment lost 6 bases and the V segment lost 6 bases, leaving 4 bases of the junction unmatched. Germline V CDR1 and CDR2: LNHDA, SQIVND (reference sequence).